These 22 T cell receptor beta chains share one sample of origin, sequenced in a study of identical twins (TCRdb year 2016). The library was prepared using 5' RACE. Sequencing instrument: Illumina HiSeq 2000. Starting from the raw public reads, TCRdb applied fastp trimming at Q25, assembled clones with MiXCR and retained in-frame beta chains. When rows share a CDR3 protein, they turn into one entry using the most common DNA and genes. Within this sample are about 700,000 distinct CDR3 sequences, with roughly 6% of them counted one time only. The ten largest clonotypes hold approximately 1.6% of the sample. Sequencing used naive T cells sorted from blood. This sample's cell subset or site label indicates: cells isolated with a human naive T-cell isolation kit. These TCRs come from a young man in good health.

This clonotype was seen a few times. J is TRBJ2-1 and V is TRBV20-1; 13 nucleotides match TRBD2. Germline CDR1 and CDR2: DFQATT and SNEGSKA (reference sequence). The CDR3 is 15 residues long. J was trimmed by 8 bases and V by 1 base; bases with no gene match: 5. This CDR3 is CSARAPLAGGYEQFF. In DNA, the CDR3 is TGCAGTGCTAGAGCCCCACTAGCGGGAGGGTATGAGCAGTTCTTC.

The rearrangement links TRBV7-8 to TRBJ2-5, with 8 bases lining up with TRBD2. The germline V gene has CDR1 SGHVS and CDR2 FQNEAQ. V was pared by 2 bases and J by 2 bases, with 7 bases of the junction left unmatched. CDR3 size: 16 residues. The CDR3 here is CASSLIPLAEQETQYF. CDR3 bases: TGTGCCAGCAGCTTAATCCCACTAGCGGAACAAGAGACCCAGTACTTC.

CDR3 nucleotide sequence: TGCGCCAGCAGCTTGGGTCCCGGGACTAGCGGCAACAATGAGCAGTTCTTC. It is translated as CASSLGPGTSGNNEQFF. The V gene is TRBV5-1, the J gene TRBJ2-1, with TRBD2 matching 11 bases. Germline-derived CDR1 and CDR2 are SGHRS and YFSETQ. J gave up 5 bases and V 0 bases, and 7 bases lay outside the gene matches. The CDR3 runs 17 residues.

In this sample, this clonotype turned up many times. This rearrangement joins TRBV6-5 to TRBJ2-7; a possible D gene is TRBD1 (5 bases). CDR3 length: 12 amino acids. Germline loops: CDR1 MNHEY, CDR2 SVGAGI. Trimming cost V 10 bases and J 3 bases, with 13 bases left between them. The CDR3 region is CATTGRDYEQYF. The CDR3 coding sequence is TGTGCCACTACGGGCAGGGACTACGAGCAGTACTTC.

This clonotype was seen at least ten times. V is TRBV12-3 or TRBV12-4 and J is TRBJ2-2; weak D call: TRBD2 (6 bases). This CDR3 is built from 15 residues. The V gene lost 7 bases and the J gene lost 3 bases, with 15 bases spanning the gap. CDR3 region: CASIIAVGDTGELFF. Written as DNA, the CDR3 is TGTGCCAGCATTATAGCGGTTGGGGACACCGGGGAGCTGTTTTTT.

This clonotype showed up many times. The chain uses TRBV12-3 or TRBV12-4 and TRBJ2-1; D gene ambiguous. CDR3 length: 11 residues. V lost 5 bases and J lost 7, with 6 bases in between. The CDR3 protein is CASSTPNEQFF. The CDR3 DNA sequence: TGTGCCAGCAGTACCCCTAATGAGCAGTTCTTC.

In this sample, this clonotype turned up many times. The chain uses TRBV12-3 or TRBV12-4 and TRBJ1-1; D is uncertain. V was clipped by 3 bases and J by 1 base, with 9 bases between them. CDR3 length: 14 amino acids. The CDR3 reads CASSFRVENTEAFF. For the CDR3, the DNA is TGTGCCAGCAGTTTCCGGGTCGAGAACACTGAAGCTTTCTTT.

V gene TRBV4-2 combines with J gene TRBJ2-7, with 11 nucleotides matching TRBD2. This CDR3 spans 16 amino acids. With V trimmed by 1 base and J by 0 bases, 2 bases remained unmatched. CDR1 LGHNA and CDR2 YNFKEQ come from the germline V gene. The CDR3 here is CASSQGGLAASYEQYF. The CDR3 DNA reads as TGTGCCAGCAGCCAAGGGGGACTAGCGGCCTCCTACGAGCAGTACTTC.

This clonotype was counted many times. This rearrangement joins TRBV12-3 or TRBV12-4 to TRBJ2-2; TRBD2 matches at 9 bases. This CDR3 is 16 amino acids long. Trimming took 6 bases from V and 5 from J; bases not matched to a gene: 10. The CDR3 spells CASSLNSGSVTGELFF. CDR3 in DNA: TGTGCCAGCAGCCTTAATAGCGGGAGCGTAACCGGGGAGCTGTTTTTT.

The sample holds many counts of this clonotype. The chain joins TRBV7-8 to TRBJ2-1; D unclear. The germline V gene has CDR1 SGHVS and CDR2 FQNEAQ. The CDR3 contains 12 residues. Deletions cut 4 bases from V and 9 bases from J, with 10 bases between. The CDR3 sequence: CASSSPGTEQFF. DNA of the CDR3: TGTGCCAGCAGCTCCCCGGGTACTGAGCAGTTCTTC. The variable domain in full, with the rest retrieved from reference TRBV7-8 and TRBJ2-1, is GAGVSQSPRYKVAKRGQDVALRCDPISGHVSLFWYQQALGQGPEFLTYFQNEAQLDKSGLPSDRFFAERPEGSVSTLKIQRTQQEDSAVYLCASSSPGTEQFFGPGTRLTVL.

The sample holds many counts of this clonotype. The CDR3 protein is CSAERGFTDTQYF. CDR3 DNA: TGCAGTGCGGAGCGGGGGTTCACAGATACGCAGTATTTT. This chain uses TRBV20-1 with TRBJ2-3, with 8 bases that match TRBD2. V dropped 6 bases and J dropped 2; count of bases not matched to a gene: 4. The CDR3 has 13 residues. Germline-derived CDR1 and CDR2 are DFQATT and SNEGSKA (reference sequence).

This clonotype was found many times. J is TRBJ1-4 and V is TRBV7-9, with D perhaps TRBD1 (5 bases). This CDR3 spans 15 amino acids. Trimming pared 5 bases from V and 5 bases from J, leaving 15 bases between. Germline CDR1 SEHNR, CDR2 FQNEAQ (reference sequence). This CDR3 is CASSIRQGVNEKLFF. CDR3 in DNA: TGTGCCAGCAGCATCCGCCAGGGCGTAAATGAAAAACTGTTTTTT.

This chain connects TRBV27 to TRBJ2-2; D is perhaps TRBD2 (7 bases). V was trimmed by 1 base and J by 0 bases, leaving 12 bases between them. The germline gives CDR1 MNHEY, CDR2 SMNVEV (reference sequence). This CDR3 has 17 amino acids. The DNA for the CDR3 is TGTGCCAGCAGTTTATTCGGGGGGCCTTCGAACACCGGGGAGCTGTTTTTT. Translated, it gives CASSLFGGPSNTGELFF.

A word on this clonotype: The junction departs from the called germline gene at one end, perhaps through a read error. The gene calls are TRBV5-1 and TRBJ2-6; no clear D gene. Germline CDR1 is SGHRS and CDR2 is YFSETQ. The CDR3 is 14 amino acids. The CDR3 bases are TGTGCCAGCAGTCCTGACTCTGGGGCCAACGTCCTGACTTTC. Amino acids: CASSPDSGANVLTF.

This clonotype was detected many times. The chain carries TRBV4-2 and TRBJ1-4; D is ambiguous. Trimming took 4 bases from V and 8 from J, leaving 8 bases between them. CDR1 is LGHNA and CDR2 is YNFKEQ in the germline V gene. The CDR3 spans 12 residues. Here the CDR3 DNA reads TGTGCCAGCAGCCTTGGAGTGGAAAAACTGTTTTTT. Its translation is CASSLGVEKLFF.

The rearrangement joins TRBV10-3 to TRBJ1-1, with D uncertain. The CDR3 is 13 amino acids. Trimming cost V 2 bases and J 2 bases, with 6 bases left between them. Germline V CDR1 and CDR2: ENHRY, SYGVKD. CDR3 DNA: TGTGCCATCAGTGAGCGACCAAACACTGAAGCTTTCTTT. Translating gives CAISERPNTEAFF.

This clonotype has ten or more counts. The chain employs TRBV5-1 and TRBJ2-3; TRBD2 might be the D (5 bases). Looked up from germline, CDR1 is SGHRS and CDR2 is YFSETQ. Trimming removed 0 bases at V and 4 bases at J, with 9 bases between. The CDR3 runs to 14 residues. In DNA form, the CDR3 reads TGCGCCAGCAGCTTGGGTAGCGCCCCAGATACGCAGTATTTT. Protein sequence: CASSLGSAPDTQYF.

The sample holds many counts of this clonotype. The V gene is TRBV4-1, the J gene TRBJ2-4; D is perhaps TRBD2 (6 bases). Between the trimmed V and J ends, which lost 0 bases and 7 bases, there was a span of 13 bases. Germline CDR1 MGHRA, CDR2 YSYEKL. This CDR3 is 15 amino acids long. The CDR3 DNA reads TGCGCCAGCAGCCAAGAATGGCTAGGAGGGAACATTCAGTACTTC. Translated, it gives CASSQEWLGGNIQYF.

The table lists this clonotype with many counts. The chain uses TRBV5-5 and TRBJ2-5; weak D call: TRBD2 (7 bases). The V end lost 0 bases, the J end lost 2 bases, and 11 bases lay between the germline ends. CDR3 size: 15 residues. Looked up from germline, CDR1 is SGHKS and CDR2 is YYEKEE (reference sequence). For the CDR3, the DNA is TGTGCCAGCAGCTTGGCGGGGGGCCCACAAGAGACCCAGTACTTC. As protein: CASSLAGGPQETQYF.

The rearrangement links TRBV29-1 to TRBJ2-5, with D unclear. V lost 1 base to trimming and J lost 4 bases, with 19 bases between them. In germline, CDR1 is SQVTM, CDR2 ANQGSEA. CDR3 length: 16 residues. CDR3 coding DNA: TGCAGCGTTGAAGCCCCGGTCGCAGGAAAGTTAGAGACCCAGTACTTC. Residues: CSVEAPVAGKLETQYF.

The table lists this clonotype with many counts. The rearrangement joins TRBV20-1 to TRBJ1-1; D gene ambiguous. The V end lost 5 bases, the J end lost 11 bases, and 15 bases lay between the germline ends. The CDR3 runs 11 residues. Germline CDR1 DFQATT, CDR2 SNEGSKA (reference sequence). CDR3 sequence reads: CSASPGRLAFF. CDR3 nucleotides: TGCAGTGCTTCCCCTGGCAGGCTGGCTTTCTTT.

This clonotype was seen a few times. The CDR3 DNA sequence: TGTGCCAGTAGTATTTCGGCCTTAATAGACGGGGAGCTGTTTTTT. It yields the protein CASSISALIDGELFF. This chain links TRBV19 with TRBJ2-2; D is undetermined. Germline CDR1 LNHDA, CDR2 SQIVND (reference sequence). The V end lost 3 bases, the J end lost 7 bases, and 15 bases lay between the germline ends. There are 15 residues in the CDR3.